The 26 T cell receptor beta chains below were found in one sample sequenced in a study of T cells in Graves' hyperthyroidism and ophthalmopathy. RNA transcripts were the template for amplifying TCR beta CDR3 regions. A first-round RT-PCR of the TCR CDR3 used the HTBI primer set. TCRdb used MiXCR to reprocess the multiplex PCR reads, holding one entry per CDR3 protein. The sample consists of about 350,000 distinct CDR3 sequences, under 20% of them appearing once. Sequenced: blood. The receptor source for this set is a woman aged 18-35 years with Graves' hyperthyroidism.

This clonotype showed up many times. The V gene is TRBV6-5, the J gene TRBJ1-2; weak D call: TRBD1 (6 bases). Trimming shortened V by 2 bases and J by 4 bases, and 29 bases separated the two germline ends. This CDR3 is built from 20 residues. Per the germline V gene, CDR1 is MNHEY and CDR2 is SVGAGI. The CDR3 DNA follows: TGTGCCAGCAGTTACGGCTGGGGGGCTTCTGTCGAGTCTCGTTCCTATGGCTACACCTTC. Translation: CASSYGWGASVESRSYGYTF.

This clonotype was recorded many times. The chain employs TRBV27 and TRBJ1-3; 8 positions agree with TRBD1. This CDR3 spans 15 amino acids. CDR1 and CDR2 (germline): MNHEY, SMNVEV (reference sequence). V shed 3 bases and J 3 bases; nucleotides not matched to a gene: 4. CDR3 sequence reads: CASSFGTGSGNTIYF. The CDR3 coding sequence is TGTGCCAGCAGTTTCGGGACAGGTAGTGGAAACACCATATATTTT.

This clonotype was recorded only once. The chain has TRBV2 and TRBJ1-2, with D perhaps matching TRBD1 (6 bases). Germline V gives CDR1 SNHLY, CDR2 FYNNEI. Between the trimmed V and J ends, which lost 5 bases and 4 bases, there was a span of 17 bases. The CDR3 has 15 residues. In DNA form, the CDR3 reads TGTGCCAGCAGTTCCTCGGCGGGCAGGGGCTATGGCTACACCTTC. Its translation: CASSSSAGRGYGYTF.

In this sample, this clonotype turned up many times. The chain is built from TRBV28 and TRBJ2-7; D not certain. The germline V gene has CDR1 MDHEN and CDR2 SYDVKM. The CDR3 is made up of 13 amino acids. Between the trimmed V and J ends, which lost 7 bases and 2 bases, there was a span of 12 bases. The CDR3 spells CASNDMLTYEQYF. The CDR3 nucleotides are TGTGCCAGCAATGACATGCTTACCTACGAGCAGTACTTC.

This clonotype appeared many times. The rearrangement joins TRBV14 to TRBJ2-7; 8 nucleotides align to TRBD2. This CDR3 is built from 17 residues. Germline trimming cut 3 bases from V and 6 bases from J; bases unmatched to any gene: 16. Germline V gene sequence: CDR1 SGHDN, CDR2 FVKESK. CDR3: CASSQQRVAGIRSEQYF. In DNA form, the CDR3 reads TGTGCCAGCAGCCAGCAGCGGGTAGCGGGGATTCGATCCGAGCAGTACTTC.

This clonotype was seen repeatedly, ten times or more. The chain couples TRBV4-1 to TRBJ2-5; 10 nucleotides match TRBD1. Germline-derived CDR1 and CDR2 are MGHRA and YSYEKL. This CDR3 has 17 residues. Trimming took 3 bases from V and 5 from J; bases not matched to a gene: 12. In DNA form, the CDR3 reads TGCGCCAGCAGCCAGCCACCGGGACAGGGGAGGTGGGAGACCCAGTACTTC. It encodes CASSQPPGQGRWETQYF.

Of note for this clonotype: At one of its ends the junction is not consistent with the germline gene, which may arise from a read error. V gene TRBV5-1 combines with J gene TRBJ1-2, with D perhaps TRBD1 (5 bases). The CDR3 contains 15 residues. Germline V gives CDR1 SGHRS, CDR2 YFSETQ. The chain's CDR3 is CASTLGRDFNYGYTF. For the CDR3, the DNA is TGCGCCAGCACCTTGGGCAGGGACTTTAACTATGGCTACACCTTC.

This clonotype was recorded many times. The gene calls are TRBV20-1 and TRBJ2-7; no firm D call. Germline V lookup: CDR1 DFQATT, CDR2 SNEGSKA (reference sequence). Trimming pared 0 bases from V and 6 bases from J, leaving 18 bases between. This CDR3 comprises 15 residues. The CDR3 is CSARDLDGPLGEQYF. In DNA, the CDR3 is TGCAGTGCTAGAGATCTGGACGGACCATTGGGCGAGCAGTACTTC.

This clonotype occurred many times. This chain connects TRBV4-1 to TRBJ2-5; the match to TRBD1 covers 10 bases. This CDR3 contains 16 residues. Germline CDR1 reads MGHRA; CDR2 reads YSYEKL. Losses at the gene ends were 3 bases for V and 2 bases for J; bases not matched to a gene: 6. In DNA form, the CDR3 reads TGCGCCAGCAGCCAGCGACAGGGGGCCTATCAAGAGACCCAGTACTTC. This sequence encodes CASSQRQGAYQETQYF.

This clonotype appeared many times. V is TRBV6-5 and J is TRBJ1-1, with TRBD1 as a possible D gene (5 bases). Between the trimmed V and J ends, which lost 4 bases and 4 bases, there was a span of 10 bases. The germline gives CDR1 MNHEY, CDR2 SVGAGI. The CDR3 has 13 residues. CDR3 in amino acids: CASSSLGVTEAFF. In nucleotides, the CDR3 is TGTGCCAGCAGTTCTTTGGGGGTCACTGAAGCTTTCTTT.

As for this clonotype: A read error may explain this, as a much larger clone is one base away. This rearrangement joins TRBV7-9 to TRBJ2-7, with 7 bases that match TRBD2. There are 14 residues in the CDR3. Germline CDR1 reads SEHNR; CDR2 reads FQNEAQ (reference sequence). CDR3 nucleotide sequence: TGTCCCAGCAGCTCCCGGGACTACGGAGGCGAGCAGTACTTC. Its translation is CPSSSRDYGGEQYF.

This clonotype has ten or more counts. The chain is built from TRBV12-3 or TRBV12-4 and TRBJ2-6; perhaps TRBD1 as D (5 bases). V was pared by 6 bases and J by 5 bases, with 14 bases between. CDR3 length: 15 amino acids. CDR3 nucleotide sequence: TGTGCCAGCAGCCTCAGACAGTTCTGGGCCAACGTCCTGACTTTC. As protein: CASSLRQFWANVLTF.

In its sample, this clonotype was seen many times. The chain uses TRBV3-1 and TRBJ2-7, with 9 positions matching TRBD1. This CDR3 comprises 15 residues. Germline CDR1 LGHDT, CDR2 YNNKEL (reference sequence). V shed 5 bases and J 4 bases; nucleotides not matched to a gene: 9. CDR3 amino acids: CASSKFGQGSYEQYF. CDR3 sequence (DNA): TGTGCCAGCAGCAAGTTCGGACAGGGGTCATACGAGCAGTACTTC.

In this sample, this clonotype turned up many times. This chain connects TRBV7-2 to TRBJ2-7; D is uncertain. Germline CDR1 SGHTA, CDR2 FQGNSA. The ends were cut back, 5 bases at V and 2 bases at J, with 16 bases in the middle. The length of the CDR3 is 15 residues. The CDR3 loop is CASSGYGPVTYEQYF. DNA for the CDR3: TGTGCCAGCAGCGGGTATGGACCGGTCACCTACGAGCAGTACTTC.

This clonotype was detected ten times or more. The chain employs TRBV12-3 or TRBV12-4 and TRBJ2-2; no clear D gene. CDR3 length: 14 amino acids. V was trimmed by 9 bases and J by 4 bases, leaving 15 bases between them. The CDR3 nucleotides are TGTGCCAGTTGGGGAATCCGAGGCACCGGGGAGCTGTTTTTT. As protein: CASWGIRGTGELFF.

This rearrangement joins TRBV6-1 to TRBJ1-1; 8 bases agree with TRBD1. Trimming cost V 3 bases and J 4 bases; bases outside gene matches: 4. The CDR3 has 14 residues. Looked up from germline, CDR1 is MNHNS and CDR2 is SASEGT. The CDR3 sequence: CASSDRGLGTEAFF. Written as DNA, the CDR3 is TGTGCCAGCAGTGACAGGGGGCTCGGCACTGAAGCTTTCTTT.

This clonotype was seen at least ten times. The rearrangement uses TRBV20-1 and TRBJ2-7; 7 nucleotides line up with TRBD1. Germline trimming cut 6 bases from V and 6 bases from J; bases unmatched to any gene: 8. Germline values: CDR1 DFQATT, CDR2 SNEGSKA (reference sequence). This CDR3 has 12 residues. CDR3 DNA sequence: TGCAGTGCCCAGCTGACAGGGTTCGAGCAGTACTTC. It is translated as CSAQLTGFEQYF.

This clonotype was counted a few times. J is TRBJ1-1 and V is TRBV7-9; D ambiguous. In germline, CDR1 is SEHNR, CDR2 FQNEAQ (reference sequence). V lost 7 bases and J 1 base, leaving 13 bases between the germline ends. The CDR3 sequence is 14 residues long. In nucleotides, the CDR3 is TGTGCCAGCACCCGGGGTACAAAGAACACTGAAGCTTTCTTT. Translating gives CASTRGTKNTEAFF.

This chain connects TRBV6-1 to TRBJ2-7; perhaps TRBD1 as D (5 bases). V lost 5 bases and J lost 7, with 18 bases in between. In germline, CDR1 is MNHNS, CDR2 SASEGT. CDR3 length equals 14 residues. CDR3: CASSPRQYPTEQYF. CDR3 in DNA: TGTGCCAGCAGTCCCCGACAGTACCCTACGGAGCAGTACTTC.

This clonotype was seen repeatedly, ten times or more. This chain joins TRBV6-1 and TRBJ1-1; D might be TRBD1 (5 bases). With 5 bases removed from V and 1 base from J, the gap between germline ends came to 11 bases. The CDR3 is 14 residues long. Germline CDR1 MNHNS, CDR2 SASEGT. The CDR3: CASSPWDRNTEAFF. The CDR3 DNA follows: TGTGCCAGCAGTCCCTGGGACCGGAACACTGAAGCTTTCTTT.

This chain uses TRBV28 with TRBJ1-1; the D gene is possibly TRBD1 (5 bases). V lost 7 bases to trimming and J lost 3 bases, with 15 bases between them. The germline CDR1 and CDR2 sequences are MDHEN and SYDVKM. The CDR3 length is 14 residues. CDR3 region: CASTTSGGYTEAFF. CDR3 coding DNA: TGTGCCAGCACCACTTCTGGGGGGTACACTGAAGCTTTCTTT.

At least ten counts were recorded for this clonotype. The CDR3 coding sequence is TGTGCCAGCAGTTACCGGGTCTTCCCGGGGGGCCGATCGTACGAGCAGTACTTC. Its protein is CASSYRVFPGGRSYEQYF. The genes are TRBV6-2 or TRBV6-3 and TRBJ2-7, with D possibly TRBD2 on 7 matching bases. Looked up from germline, CDR1 is MNHEY and CDR2 is SVGEGT. The V end was cut by 2 bases, the J end by 4 bases, with 24 bases between. This CDR3 region has 18 residues.

This clonotype came up many times. The chain couples TRBV24-1 to TRBJ2-2; tentatively, D is TRBD1 or TRBD2 (5 bases each). The CDR3 is 13 amino acids. Germline V gene sequence: CDR1 KGHDR, CDR2 SFDVKD. V gave up 5 bases and J gave up 6 bases, with 9 bases separating them. This chain's CDR3 is CATSAWDAGELFF. CDR3 coding DNA: TGTGCCACCAGTGCTTGGGACGCCGGGGAGCTGTTTTTT.

The chain carries TRBV12-3 or TRBV12-4 and TRBJ1-5, with unresolved D. The CDR3 spans 14 residues. V was cut by 5 bases and J by 0 bases, with 8 bases left in between. CDR3 protein: CASSGLYSNQPQHF. The DNA for the CDR3 is TGTGCCAGCAGTGGACTTTATAGCAATCAGCCCCAGCATTTT.

This clonotype was observed many times. The rearrangement joins TRBV10-3 to TRBJ2-7; D may be TRBD1 (5 bases). This CDR3 is 13 amino acids long. CDR1 is ENHRY, CDR2 SYGVKD, per germline. The V and J ends lost 3 bases and 1 base respectively, with 7 bases between them. The CDR3 DNA follows: TGTGCCATCAGTGATAAGGGGTCCTACGAGCAGTACTTC. The encoded protein is CAISDKGSYEQYF.

This clonotype was seen a handful of times. The chain employs TRBV28 and TRBJ2-4, with 7 bases lining up with TRBD2. CDR1 and CDR2 (germline): MDHEN, SYDVKM. V trimming: 5 bases; J trimming: 8 bases; junction bases outside the gene matches: 9. The length of the CDR3 is 14 residues. The CDR3 DNA reads TGTGCCAGCAGTAGAGGCGGGGGAATTGACATTCAGTACTTC. Protein sequence: CASSRGGGIDIQYF.